This section outlines one T cell receptor beta chain sequence together with its context. Under the authors' procedure: Counts of nucleated cells, estimated from reference gene primer amplification, were obtained. Repertoires were generated with immunoSEQ multiplex PCR, while TCRdb's copy carries only in-frame clones and drops some. The D gene and trimming were derived from the DNA, and the V and J assignments and clone size from that table. The table shows approximately 100,000 clones, with around 91% occurring only once. The data are from a study of blood T cell repertoires in COVID-19. Whole-study context: The United States, Italy and Spain provided the acute and convalescent COVID-19 samples. The cDNA or gDNA used as material had been derived from T cells, B-cell-depleted T cells, or PBMCs.

V lost 0 bases to trimming and J lost 3 bases; unmatched junction nucleotides: 21. The CDR3 loop spans 21 amino acids. Germline V gives CDR1 SGDLS, CDR2 YYNGEE. The chain joins TRBV9 to TRBJ2-3; 8 positions agree with TRBD2. Input material: peripheral blood. The sequence came from a woman at least 80 years old with acute or convalescent COVID-19. CDR3 loop: CASSVGTVSGFGGGLTDTQYF. The CDR3, as DNA: TGTGCCAGCAGCGTAGGGACCGTCTCAGGGTTTGGCGGGGGGCTAACAGATACGCAGTATTTT.